The source of this T cell receptor (beta chain) is a study of PD-L1 blockade in urothelial cancer. Each PCR received spiked synthetic TCR analog templates. Using immunoSEQ multiplex PCR, the repertoire was profiled, and TCRdb retains in-frame clones only, with some absent. Among about 86,000 clones listed, approximately 87% were seen once. Time point noted: pretreatment peripheral blood. This CDR3 comprises 16 residues. CDR1 is KGHSH, CDR2 LQKENI, per germline. Losses at the gene ends were 1 base for V and 5 bases for J; bases not matched to a gene: 3. Sequencing used PBMCs, obtained around atezolizumab (anti-PD-L1) treatment. The TCR was taken from a man aged 60 to 69 with urothelial cancer. The chain combines TRBV18 with TRBJ2-2; 11 bases agree with TRBD2. The CDR3 is CASSPRLAGWTGELFF. The DNA of the CDR3 is TGTGCCAGCTCACCACGACTAGCGGGATGGACCGGGGAGCTGTTTTTT.